What follows are 18 T cell receptor beta chains derived from one specimen sequenced in a study of T cell responses to AZD1222 COVID-19 vaccine. This table comes from immunoSEQ multiplex PCR, and its TCRdb copy is limited to in-frame clones, with some not included. The data show about 100,000 clones, with about 88% seen just once and about 1.7% held by the top ten. This specimen consisted of peripheral blood, obtained on day 0 of AZD1222 vaccination. The receptor set was obtained from an adult in good health.

The chain is built from TRBV9 and TRBJ2-7; D gene ambiguous. V shed 0 bases and J shed 0 bases, with 10 bases lying between them. CDR3 length: 15 residues. Germline V gene data show CDR1 as SGDLS and CDR2 as YYNGEE. CDR3 in amino acids: CASSVGMAPSYEQYF. CDR3 DNA sequence: TGTGCCAGCAGCGTAGGGATGGCCCCCTCCTACGAGCAGTACTTC.

The rearrangement joins TRBV3-1 (or the pseudogene TRBV3-2) to TRBJ2-5, with a weak D call TRBD1 (6 bases). CDR1 is LGHDT and CDR2 is YNNKEL in the germline V gene (reference sequence). Trimming took 0 bases from V and 4 from J, leaving 6 bases between them. This CDR3 comprises 13 residues. This chain's CDR3 is CASSQEGAETQYF. CDR3 nucleotide sequence: TGTGCCAGCAGCCAAGAGGGGGCAGAGACCCAGTACTTC.

The chain combines TRBV3-1 (or the pseudogene TRBV3-2) with TRBJ2-7, with D tentatively TRBD2 (6 bases). Germline V lookup: CDR1 LGHDT, CDR2 YNNKEL (reference sequence). The CDR3 has 16 residues. Trimming stripped 0 bases from V and 2 bases from J, with 14 bases between. CDR3 sequence (DNA): TGTGCCAGCAGCCAAGAAGCGACCGGGAGACCCTACGAGCAGTACTTC. This codes for CASSQEATGRPYEQYF.

The CDR3, as DNA: TGTGCTAGTGGCCGGACCCTGGACCCGCCCGGGGAGCTGTTTTTT. Residues: CASGRTLDPPGELFF. V and J are TRBV12-5 and TRBJ2-2; D uncertain. The CDR3 is made up of 15 amino acids. V shed 6 bases and J shed 6 bases, with 17 bases lying between them. Germline V gene sequence: CDR1 LGHNT, CDR2 FRNRAP.

The DNA for the CDR3 is TGTGCCAGCAGTTTAAACTGGGGATACTCTGGCTACACCTTC. Encoded protein: CASSLNWGYSGYTF. This sequence joins TRBV28 and TRBJ1-2, with D unresolved. This CDR3 region has 14 residues. Germline CDR1 is MDHEN and CDR2 is SYDVKM. With 2 bases removed from V and 7 bases from J, the gap between germline ends came to 14 bases.

The rearrangement uses TRBV5-5 and TRBJ1-4; 9 bases match TRBD1. Germline V gene data show CDR1 as SGHKS and CDR2 as YYEKEE (reference sequence). The junction had 13 bases not matched to a gene; V was cut back by 3 bases and J by 1 base. The CDR3 consists of 19 residues. The DNA of the CDR3 is TGTGCCAGCAGCTCCTCCCGAGTCCCGGGACAGGGAACTAATGAAAAACTGTTTTTT. Its protein is CASSSSRVPGQGTNEKLFF.

The chain joins TRBV7-6 to TRBJ1-1; D unclear. The CDR3 has 16 residues. The germline V and J ends were trimmed by 1 base and 1 base, with 13 bases remaining between them. Germline V CDR1 and CDR2: SGHVS, FNYEAQ. DNA of the CDR3: TGTGCCAGCAGCTTAGATGTCAGGATGAAGAACACTGAAGCTTTCTTT. This gives the protein CASSLDVRMKNTEAFF.

The CDR3 DNA sequence: TGTGCCAGCAGCCCCTGGGGGGGCAACTACGAGCAGTACTTC. Protein product: CASSPWGGNYEQYF. V usage is TRBV5-4 and J usage is TRBJ2-7, with D possibly TRBD2 on 7 matching bases. Per the germline V gene, CDR1 is SGHNT and CDR2 is YYREEE (reference sequence). This CDR3 is built from 14 residues. Trimming took off 4 bases at V and 3 bases at J, with 14 bases between the two ends.

V gene TRBV7-2 combines with J gene TRBJ2-2, with D perhaps TRBD1 (6 bases). The CDR3 runs 14 residues. Germline CDR1 reads SGHTA; CDR2 reads FQGNSA. The ends were cut back, 5 bases at V and 6 bases at J, with 13 bases in the middle. Here the CDR3 reads CASSRTRTAGELFF. The CDR3 DNA sequence: TGTGCCAGCAGCAGAACCCGGACAGCCGGGGAGCTGTTTTTT.

The genes are TRBV4-2 and TRBJ2-4; 11 bases line up with TRBD1. The CDR3 runs 15 residues. Per germline, CDR1 LGHNA and CDR2 YNFKEQ. The junction had 4 bases not matched to a gene; V was cut back by 4 bases and J by 5 bases. CDR3 DNA sequence: TGTGCCAGCAGCCGCGGACAGGGGGCGGAAAACATTCAGTACTTC. It specifies CASSRGQGAENIQYF.

This clone came up once. V gene TRBV7-9 combines with J gene TRBJ1-5; D is uncertain. The CDR3 loop spans 15 amino acids. Germline V CDR1 and CDR2: SEHNR, FQNEAQ (reference sequence). Trimming left V 1 base short and J 5 bases short, with 12 bases between. The CDR3: CASSLGGGSHQPQHF. CDR3 in DNA: TGTGCCAGCAGCTTAGGTGGTGGCAGTCATCAGCCCCAGCATTTT.

This chain links TRBV5-4 with TRBJ2-5, with D unresolved. The germline CDR1 and CDR2 sequences are SGHNT and YYREEE (reference sequence). The V and J ends lost 0 bases and 5 bases respectively, with 2 bases between them. This CDR3 spans 11 amino acids. CDR3 protein: CASSLEETQYF. The CDR3 DNA sequence: TGTGCCAGCAGCTTGGAGGAGACCCAGTACTTC.

This clone was found once. The CDR3 sequence: CASSRFQTSGKGFF. CDR3 in DNA: TGTGCCAGCAGCCGATTCCAGACTAGCGGGAAGGGGTTCTTC. The chain uses TRBV7-9 and TRBJ2-1, with 11 bases aligning to TRBD2. The J segment lost 15 bases and the V segment lost 5 bases, leaving 12 bases of the junction unmatched. The CDR3 has 14 amino acids. The germline CDR1 and CDR2 sequences are SEHNR and FQNEAQ (reference sequence).

This clone has only one observation. V is TRBV28 and J is TRBJ2-7; D could derive from TRBD1 or TRBD2 (5 bases each). Trimming shortened V by 1 base and J by 4 bases, and 17 bases separated the two germline ends. The germline V gene encodes CDR1 MDHEN and CDR2 SYDVKM. The CDR3 runs to 16 residues. CDR3 in amino acids: CASSLFEGISRYEQYF. CDR3 DNA: TGTGCCAGCAGTTTATTCGAGGGGATCTCAAGGTACGAGCAGTACTTC.

V is TRBV11-2 and J is TRBJ2-5, with 7 nucleotides matching TRBD2. CDR1 SGHAT and CDR2 FQNNGV come from the germline V gene. CDR3 length: 14 residues. After removal of 6 bases from V and 2 bases from J, the junction contained 6 bases not matched to a gene. The CDR3 spells CASRIDGGQETQYF. The CDR3 DNA reads TGTGCCAGCAGAATAGACGGGGGGCAAGAGACCCAGTACTTC.

In this sample, this clone turned up a few times. J is TRBJ2-1 and V is TRBV5-4, with TRBD1 matching 10 bases. Germline V lookup: CDR1 SGHNT, CDR2 YYREEE (reference sequence). The CDR3 has 14 amino acids. Trimming took 3 bases from V and 7 from J; bases not matched to a gene: 4. The CDR3 here is CASSSRDRGNEQFF. CDR3 DNA: TGTGCCAGCAGCTCCCGGGACAGGGGTAATGAGCAGTTCTTC.

This chain uses TRBV18 with TRBJ2-2, with unresolved D. V was clipped by 1 base and J by 4 bases, with 13 bases between them. The CDR3 has 16 amino acids. The germline CDR1 and CDR2 sequences are KGHSH and LQKENI. This CDR3 is CASSPQGQRFTGELFF. DNA of the CDR3: TGTGCCAGCTCACCACAGGGTCAGCGATTCACCGGGGAGCTGTTTTTT.

This chain joins TRBV28 and TRBJ2-7; D ambiguous. Germline loops: CDR1 MDHEN, CDR2 SYDVKM. Deletions cut 7 bases from V and 0 bases from J, with 7 bases between. The CDR3 extends over 12 amino acids. This CDR3 is CASMRSSYEQYF. The CDR3 DNA reads TGTGCCAGCATGAGGAGCTCCTACGAGCAGTACTTC.